This is a list of T cell receptor beta chains from one sample in a study of vaccination and CD4 T cells after COVID-19. TCRdb redid the calling of the PCR reads with MiXCR, one entry per CDR3 protein. The data hold just under 30,000 distinct CDR3 sequences, with about 46% observed a single time. Sequencing was performed on CD4+ T cells from blood, taken about 7 months after SARS-CoV-2 vaccination. The source is a human donor who had recovered from COVID-19. Both conserved end residues are part of each CDR3. A D gene is named only where the DNA matches it firmly. Where a row states a size, it is once, few, many or the class of an expanded clone; other rows omit it.

size,V,J,D,DNA,CDR3
few,TRBV7-9,TRBJ2-3,-,TGTGCCAGCAGCTTAGCCCCCGATTATACGCAGTATTTT,CASSLAPDYTQYF
-,TRBV28,TRBJ2-5,TRBD1,TGTGCCAGCAGTCCGACCGGGACAGGTGGCGGAGAGACCCAGTACTTC,CASSPTGTGGGETQYF
-,TRBV20-1,TRBJ2-1,TRBD2,TGCAGTGCTAGTTCGACTAGCGGGAGCAGCAATGAGCAGTTCTTC,CSASSTSGSSNEQFF
-,TRBV7-2,TRBJ1-5,TRBD1,TGTGCCAGCAGCATCCGACAGGGTTATCAGCCCCAGCATTTT,CASSIRQGYQPQHF
-,TRBV20-1,TRBJ2-7,TRBD2,TGCAGTGCTAGAGATCTCATGCGCGGGGGGCGCGTCTACGAGCAGTACTTC,CSARDLMRGGRVYEQYF
-,TRBV4-3,TRBJ2-3,-,TGCGCCAGCAGCCACGTTAGGGGACGGGAGAAAACAGATACGCAGTATTTT,CASSHVRGREKTDTQYF
-,TRBV28,TRBJ2-5,-,TGTGCCAGCAGCAATCCGATCGCGGGGCGGGAGACCCAGTACTTC,CASSNPIAGRETQYF
-,TRBV20-1,TRBJ2-7,TRBD2,TGCAGTGCTGCCCGCGGACTAGCGGATTACGAGCAGTACTTC,CSAARGLADYEQYF
-,TRBV10-3,TRBJ2-2,-,TGTGCCATCAGTGAGTCTCCGGGACAGAACACCGGGGAGCTGTTTTTT,CAISESPGQNTGELFF
few,TRBV6-5,TRBJ1-2,-,TGTGCCAGCAGTTACGGCGGACTGGGCGGATATGGCTACACCTTC,CASSYGGLGGYGYTF
once,TRBV19,TRBJ2-7,-,TGTGCCAGTAGTAGCCTGTTGCGGGACCGAATTGCCGAGCAGTACTTC,CASSSLLRDRIAEQYF
few,TRBV28,TRBJ2-5,-,TGTGCCAGCAGTTCAAGGAGAGGCTCCCAAGAGACCCAGTACTTC,CASSSRRGSQETQYF
-,TRBV19,TRBJ1-5,TRBD1,TGTGCCAGTAGTATAGGCGGACAGGGGGTGCCCCAGCATTTT,CASSIGGQGVPQHF
once,TRBV27,TRBJ1-1,-,TGTGCCAGCAGTCACAGGGCCTGGTCCCCAACACGGAACACTGAAGCTTTCTTT,CASSHRAWSPTRNTEAFF
once,TRBV5-4,TRBJ1-6,-,TGTGCCAGCAGCTTGGATCGGGGGGCTTCCTATAATTCACCCCTCCACTTT,CASSLDRGASYNSPLHF
few,TRBV24-1,TRBJ2-3,-,TGTGCCACCAGTGACGTTGACACAGCTAGCACAGATACGCAGTATTTT,CATSDVDTASTDTQYF
-,TRBV20-1,TRBJ1-3,TRBD1,TGCAGTGCTACCGATACAGGGGCTGGAAACACCATATATTTT,CSATDTGAGNTIYF
-,TRBV19,TRBJ2-5,-,TGTGCCAGTAGTATAGTGGGAAAAGAGACCCAGTACTTC,CASSIVGKETQYF
-,TRBV15,TRBJ2-3,-,TGTGCCACCAGCAGAGTAACTGGCAGTACTAGCACAGATACGCAGTATTTT,CATSRVTGSTSTDTQYF
-,TRBV7-3,TRBJ2-1,-,TGTGCCAGCAGCACCATGGGGACTTCATCCTACAATGAGCAGTTCTTC,CASSTMGTSSYNEQFF
-,TRBV6-1,TRBJ1-1,-,TGTGCCAGCAGTGAAGGGCTTAGGGCTTTCTTT,CASSEGLRAFF
few,TRBV20-1,TRBJ2-3,-,TGCAGTGCTAGACTAGGGGGATCCACAGATACGCAGTATTTT,CSARLGGSTDTQYF
-,TRBV28,TRBJ2-7,TRBD2,TGTGCCAGCTCGGAGCCGGGACTACCGAAAGTGGGGCAGTACTTC,CASSEPGLPKVGQYF
-,TRBV20-1,TRBJ2-3,TRBD2,TGCAGTGCTGGGGGACTAGCGGGAGGAACAGATACGCAGTATTTT,CSAGGLAGGTDTQYF
-,TRBV7-2,TRBJ2-5,TRBD2,TGTGCCAGCAGCTTAGGCCTAGCGGGAACCCAAGAGACCCAGTACTTC,CASSLGLAGTQETQYF
-,TRBV6-1,TRBJ2-7,-,TGTGCCAGCAGTGACAGTCACGAGCAGTACTTC,CASSDSHEQYF
-,TRBV4-3,TRBJ1-2,TRBD1,TGCGCCAGCAGCCAAGTTGTTACAGGGGCCTATGGCTACACCTTC,CASSQVVTGAYGYTF
few,TRBV2,TRBJ1-2,TRBD1,TGTGCCAGCAGTGCGAACAGGGGGTCTGATGGCTACACCTTC,CASSANRGSDGYTF
-,TRBV10-3,TRBJ2-7,-,TGTGCCATCAGTGAGTCGACTCTCACTAGACGTAACTACGAGCAGTACTTC,CAISESTLTRRNYEQYF
-,TRBV27,TRBJ2-4,-,TGTGCCAGCAGCACTGACTCCGAAGCCAAAAACATTCAGTACTTC,CASSTDSEAKNIQYF
-,TRBV11-3,TRBJ2-2,-,TGTGCCAGCAGTCCCCACCCATGGGACGGAAACACCGGGGAGCTGTTTTTT,CASSPHPWDGNTGELFF
-,TRBV28,TRBJ2-1,TRBD1,TGTGCCAGCAGTACTACAGGGGGTTCCAATGAGCAGTTCTTC,CASSTTGGSNEQFF
-,TRBV28,TRBJ1-2,-,TGTGCCAGCAGCCCCCCCTCACCCTATGGCTACACCTTC,CASSPPSPYGYTF
-,TRBV19,TRBJ2-7,TRBD2,TGTGCCAGTAGTATTTGGGGAGGGAGCGAGCAGTACTTC,CASSIWGGSEQYF
-,TRBV19,TRBJ2-2,-,TGTGCCAGTAGTCCCTGGGGGACCAACACCGGGGAGCTGTTTTTT,CASSPWGTNTGELFF
-,TRBV5-8,TRBJ2-3,-,TGTGCCAGCATCAACGCAGGGAGCACAGATACGCAGTATTTT,CASINAGSTDTQYF
-,TRBV5-1,TRBJ1-2,TRBD1,TGCGCCAGCAGCCGGGACCCAGGGGGCGAGGGCTACACCTTC,CASSRDPGGEGYTF
-,TRBV20-1,TRBJ1-1,-,TGCAGTGCTAGAAGTCAGGGGCAGAGCACTGAAGCTTTCTTT,CSARSQGQSTEAFF